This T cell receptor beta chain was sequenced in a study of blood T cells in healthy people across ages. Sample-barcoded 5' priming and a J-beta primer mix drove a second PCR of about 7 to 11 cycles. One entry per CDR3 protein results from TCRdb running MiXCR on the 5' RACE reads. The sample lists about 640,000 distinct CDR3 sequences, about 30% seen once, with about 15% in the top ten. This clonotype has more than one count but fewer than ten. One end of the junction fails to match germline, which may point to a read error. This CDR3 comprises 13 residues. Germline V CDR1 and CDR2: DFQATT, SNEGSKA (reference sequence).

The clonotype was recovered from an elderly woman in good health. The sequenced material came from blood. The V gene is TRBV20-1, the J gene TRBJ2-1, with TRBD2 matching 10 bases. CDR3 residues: CSSSGGFYSEQFF. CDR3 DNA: TGCAGTTCTAGCGGGGGATTCTACAGCGAGCAGTTCTTC.